What follows are 9 T cell receptor beta chains derived from one specimen sequenced in a study of Graves' ophthalmopathy and Graves' hyperthyroidism. Beta-chain TCR CDR3 regions were amplified from RNA transcripts. In the first round, RT-PCR was carried out with HTBI primers, and a multiplex PCR formed the second round. TCRdb analysed the multiplex PCR reads with MiXCR anew, one entry per CDR3 protein. Among around 1.1 million distinct CDR3 sequences, about 40% were seen once, and the ten largest hold approximately 12%. Sequenced material: peripheral blood or thyroid tissue (not recorded which). Every receptor here comes from an adult man with Graves' hyperthyroidism.

In the case of this clonotype: A single base separates this from a much larger clone, so it may be a read error. The chain combines TRBV5-5 with TRBJ1-1; D not certain. Germline CDR1 is SGHKS and CDR2 is YYEKEE (reference sequence). The CDR3 loop spans 14 amino acids. The CDR3 is CAGSNPFGTTEAFF. The CDR3 DNA follows: TGTGCCGGCAGCAACCCCTTCGGTACTACTGAAGCTTTCTTT.

As regards this clonotype: A much larger clone lies one base from this, so it may be a read error. This sequence joins TRBV4-3 and TRBJ2-5; D perhaps matches TRBD1 (5 bases). CDR3 length equals 15 residues. Germline CDR1 LGHNA, CDR2 YSLEER. DNA for the CDR3: TGCGTCAGCAGCCAAGATACAGGACCCCAAGAGACCCAGTACTTC. This gives the protein CVSSQDTGPQETQYF.

This rearrangement joins TRBV29-1 to TRBJ1-2, with 10 bases identical to TRBD1. The ends lost 3 bases at V and 1 base at J; junction bases unmatched: 8. This CDR3 is built from 16 residues. The germline CDR1 and CDR2 sequences are SQVTM and ANQGSEA. CDR3 amino acids: CSVEAGQGLNNYGYTF. CDR3 nucleotides: TGCAGCGTTGAGGCGGGACAGGGGCTTAATAACTATGGCTACACCTTC.

This clonotype was detected a few times. V gene TRBV29-1 combines with J gene TRBJ1-2; D is possibly TRBD1 (5 bases). Germline V CDR1 and CDR2: SQVTM, ANQGSEA. V shed 4 bases and J shed 6 bases, with 15 bases lying between them. The CDR3 has 13 residues. CDR3 residues: CSVVGGRGDGYTF. In nucleotides, the CDR3 is TGCAGCGTTGTCGGGGGGAGGGGAGATGGCTACACCTTC.

This clonotype was observed a few times. V gene TRBV7-2 combines with J gene TRBJ2-7, with D maybe TRBD1 (5 bases). With 2 bases removed from V and 2 bases from J, the gap between germline ends came to 10 bases. The CDR3 is 14 residues long. Germline lookup yields CDR1 SGHTA and CDR2 FQGNSA. The CDR3 here is CASSLTGPPYEQYF. CDR3 coding DNA: TGTGCCAGCAGCTTAACAGGACCCCCCTACGAGCAGTACTTC.

This clonotype was observed many times. The gene calls are TRBV12-3 or TRBV12-4 and TRBJ1-2, with 9 bases that match TRBD1. V shed 10 bases, J shed 2 bases, and the junction held 11 bases outside the gene matches. CDR3 length: 15 amino acids. The CDR3 loop reads CAIRDRVDTNYGYTF. The CDR3 DNA sequence: TGTGCCATTCGGGACAGGGTCGACACCAACTATGGCTACACCTTC.

This clonotype occurred a few times. Given a much more abundant clone one base away, this may be a read error. The rearrangement links TRBV7-9 to TRBJ2-5; no firm D call. This CDR3 comprises 13 residues. V lost 5 bases, J lost 4 bases, and 11 bases lay in between. Germline V gives CDR1 SEHNR, CDR2 FQNEAQ (reference sequence). The CDR3 loop reads CASSPQSLETQYF. For the CDR3, the DNA is TGTGCCAGCAGCCCCCAGTCTTTAGAGACCCAGTACTTC.

The J gene is TRBJ2-7, the V gene TRBV7-2; 9 bases match TRBD1. The V gene's germline CDR1 is SGHTA and CDR2 FQGNSA. This CDR3 has 18 residues. The V segment lost 0 bases and the J segment 2 bases; nucleotides outside the gene matches: 11. The CDR3 DNA reads as TGTGCCAGCAGCTTAGCCCTTAGATATGGGACAGGGACCTACGAGCAGTACTTC. It translates to CASSLALRYGTGTYEQYF. Together with reference TRBV7-2 and TRBJ2-7, the CDR3 gives the full variable domain: GAGVSQSPSNKVTEKGKDVELRCDPISGHTALYWYRQSLGQGLEFLIYFQGNSAPDKSGLPSDRFSAERTGGSVSTLTIQRTQQEDSAVYLCASSLALRYGTGTYEQYFGPGTRLTVT.

Ten or more counts support this clonotype. This rearrangement joins TRBV9 to TRBJ2-5; 7 bases are a match to TRBD2. The CDR3 runs 14 residues. V was pared by 4 bases and J by 3 bases, with 6 bases of the junction left unmatched. The germline V gene has CDR1 SGDLS and CDR2 YYNGEE. The CDR3 is CASSPPSGEETQYF. The DNA of the CDR3 is TGTGCCAGCAGCCCCCCTAGCGGAGAAGAGACCCAGTACTTC. The full variable domain, with the rest looked up from reference TRBV9 and TRBJ2-5, is DSGVTQTPKHLITATGQRVTLRCSPRSGDLSVYWYQQSLDQGLQFLIQYYNGEERAKGNILERFSAQQFPDLHSELNLSSLELGDSALYFCASSPPSGEETQYFGPGTRLLVL.